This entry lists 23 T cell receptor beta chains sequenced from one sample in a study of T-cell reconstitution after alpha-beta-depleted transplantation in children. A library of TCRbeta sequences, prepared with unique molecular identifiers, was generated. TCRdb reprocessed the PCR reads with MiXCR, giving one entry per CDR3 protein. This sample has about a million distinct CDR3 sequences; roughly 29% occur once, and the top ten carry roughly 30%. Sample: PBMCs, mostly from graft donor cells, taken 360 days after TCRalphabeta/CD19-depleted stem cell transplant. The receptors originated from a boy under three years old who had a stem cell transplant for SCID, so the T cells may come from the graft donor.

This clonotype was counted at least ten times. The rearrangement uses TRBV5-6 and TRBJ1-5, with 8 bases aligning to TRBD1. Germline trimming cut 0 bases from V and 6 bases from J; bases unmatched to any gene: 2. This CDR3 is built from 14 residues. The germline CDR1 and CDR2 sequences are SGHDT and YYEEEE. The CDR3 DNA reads TGTGCCAGCAGCTTGGGACAGGGGCGTCAGCCCCAGCATTTT. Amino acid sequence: CASSLGQGRQPQHF.

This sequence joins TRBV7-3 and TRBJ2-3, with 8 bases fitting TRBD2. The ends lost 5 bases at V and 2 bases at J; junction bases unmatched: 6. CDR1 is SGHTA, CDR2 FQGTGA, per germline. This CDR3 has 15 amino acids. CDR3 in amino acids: CASSATGGITDTQYF. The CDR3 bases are TGTGCCAGCAGCGCTACGGGGGGGATCACAGATACGCAGTATTTT.

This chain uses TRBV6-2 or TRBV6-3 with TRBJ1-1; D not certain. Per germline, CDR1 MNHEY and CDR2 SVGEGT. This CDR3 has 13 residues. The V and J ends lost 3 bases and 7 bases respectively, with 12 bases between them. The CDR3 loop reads CASSYYTHLEAFF. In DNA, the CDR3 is TGTGCCAGCAGTTATTACACCCACCTTGAAGCTTTCTTT.

The CDR3 DNA is TGTGCCAGCAGTTACTCGGGCACTAGTTTGGATACGCAGTATTTT. Protein product: CASSYSGTSLDTQYF. V and J are TRBV6-5 and TRBJ2-3; possible D gene TRBD2, 5 bases. V was trimmed by 0 bases and J by 6 bases, leaving 13 bases between them. CDR1 MNHEY and CDR2 SVGAGI come from the germline V gene. This CDR3 region has 15 residues.

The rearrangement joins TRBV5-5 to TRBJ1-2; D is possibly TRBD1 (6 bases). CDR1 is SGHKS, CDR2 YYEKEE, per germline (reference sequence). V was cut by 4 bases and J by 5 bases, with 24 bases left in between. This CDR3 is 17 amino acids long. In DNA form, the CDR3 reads TGTGCCAGCAGCCTTAGCCAGCGGACAGTTTTGTTTTATGGCTACACCTTC. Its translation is CASSLSQRTVLFYGYTF.

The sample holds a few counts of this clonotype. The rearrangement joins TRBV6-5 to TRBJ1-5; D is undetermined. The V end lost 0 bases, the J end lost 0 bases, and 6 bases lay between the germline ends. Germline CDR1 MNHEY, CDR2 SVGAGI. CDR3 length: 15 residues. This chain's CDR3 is CASSYSRASNQPQHF. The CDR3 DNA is TGTGCCAGCAGTTACTCTAGGGCTAGCAATCAGCCCCAGCATTTT.

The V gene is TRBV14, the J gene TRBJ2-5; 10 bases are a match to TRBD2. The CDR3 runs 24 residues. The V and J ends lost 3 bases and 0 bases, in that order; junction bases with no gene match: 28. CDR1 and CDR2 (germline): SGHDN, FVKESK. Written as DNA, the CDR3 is TGTGCCAGCAGCCAGGGGAAAGGAGTTCTAGCGGGGGACCCAAACTCAACCAACCAAGAGACCCAGTACTTC. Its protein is CASSQGKGVLAGDPNSTNQETQYF.

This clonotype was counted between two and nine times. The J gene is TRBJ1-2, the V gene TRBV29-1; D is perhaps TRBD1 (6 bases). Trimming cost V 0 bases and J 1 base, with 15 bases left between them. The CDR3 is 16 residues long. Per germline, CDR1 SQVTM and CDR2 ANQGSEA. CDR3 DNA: TGCAGCGTTGAAGAAAGATACAGGGCCCTTAACTATGGCTACACCTTC. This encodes CSVEERYRALNYGYTF.

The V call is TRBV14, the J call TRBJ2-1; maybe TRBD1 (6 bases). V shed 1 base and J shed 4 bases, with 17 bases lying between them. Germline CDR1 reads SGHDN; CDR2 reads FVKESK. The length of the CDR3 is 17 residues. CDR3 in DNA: TGTGCCAGCAGCCAAGGAGAACGTGGGGGCCCTTACAATGAGCAGTTCTTC. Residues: CASSQGERGGPYNEQFF.

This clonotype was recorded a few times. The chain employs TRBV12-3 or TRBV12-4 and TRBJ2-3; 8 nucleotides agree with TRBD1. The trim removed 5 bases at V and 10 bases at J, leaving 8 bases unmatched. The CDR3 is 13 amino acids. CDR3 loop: CASSLKDRVAQYF. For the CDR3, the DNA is TGTGCCAGCAGTCTCAAGGACAGGGTGGCGCAGTATTTT.

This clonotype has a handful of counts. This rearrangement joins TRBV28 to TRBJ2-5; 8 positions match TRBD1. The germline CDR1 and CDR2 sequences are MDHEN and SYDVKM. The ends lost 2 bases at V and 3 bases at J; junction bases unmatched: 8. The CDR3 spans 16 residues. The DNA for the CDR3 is TGTGCCAGCAGTTTACTCCTCCCAGGGGGCGAAGAGACCCAGTACTTC. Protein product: CASSLLLPGGEETQYF.

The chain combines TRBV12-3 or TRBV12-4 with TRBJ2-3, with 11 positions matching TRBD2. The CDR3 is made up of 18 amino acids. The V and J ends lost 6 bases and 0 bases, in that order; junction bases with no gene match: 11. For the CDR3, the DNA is TGTGCCAGCAGCTTCAGGCCTAGCGGGGGGTTAAGCACAGATACGCAGTATTTT. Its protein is CASSFRPSGGLSTDTQYF.

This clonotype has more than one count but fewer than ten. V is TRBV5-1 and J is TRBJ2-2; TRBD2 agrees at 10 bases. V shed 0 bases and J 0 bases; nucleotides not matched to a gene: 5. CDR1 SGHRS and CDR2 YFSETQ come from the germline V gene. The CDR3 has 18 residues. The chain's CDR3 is CASSLASSGGSNTGELFF. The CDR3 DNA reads TGCGCCAGCAGCTTGGCGTCTAGCGGGGGATCGAACACCGGGGAGCTGTTTTTT.

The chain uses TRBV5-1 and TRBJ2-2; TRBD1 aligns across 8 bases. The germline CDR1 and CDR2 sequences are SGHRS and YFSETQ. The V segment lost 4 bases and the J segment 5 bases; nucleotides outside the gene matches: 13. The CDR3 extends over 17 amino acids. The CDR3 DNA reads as TGCGCCAGCAGCCTAGCAGGGGGACAGGCGGGGACCGGGGAGCTGTTTTTT. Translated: CASSLAGGQAGTGELFF. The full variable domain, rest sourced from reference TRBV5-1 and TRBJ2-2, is KAGVTQTPRYLIKTRGQQVTLSCSPISGHRSVSWYQQTPGQGLQFLFEYFSETQRNKGNFPGRFSGRQFSNSRSEMNVSTLELGDSALYLCASSLAGGQAGTGELFFGEGSRLTVL.

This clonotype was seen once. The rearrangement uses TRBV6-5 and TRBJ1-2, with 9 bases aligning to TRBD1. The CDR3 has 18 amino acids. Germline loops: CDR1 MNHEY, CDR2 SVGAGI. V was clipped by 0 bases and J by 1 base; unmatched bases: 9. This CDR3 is CASSYSGTGLRSNYGYTF. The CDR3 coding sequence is TGTGCCAGCAGTTACTCGGGGACAGGGTTAAGGAGTAACTATGGCTACACCTTC.

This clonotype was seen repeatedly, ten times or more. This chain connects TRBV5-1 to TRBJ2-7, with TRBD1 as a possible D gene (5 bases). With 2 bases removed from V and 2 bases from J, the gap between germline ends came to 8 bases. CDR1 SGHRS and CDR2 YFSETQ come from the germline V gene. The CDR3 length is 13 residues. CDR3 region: CASSFDRAYEQYF. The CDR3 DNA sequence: TGCGCCAGCAGCTTTGACAGAGCCTACGAGCAGTACTTC.

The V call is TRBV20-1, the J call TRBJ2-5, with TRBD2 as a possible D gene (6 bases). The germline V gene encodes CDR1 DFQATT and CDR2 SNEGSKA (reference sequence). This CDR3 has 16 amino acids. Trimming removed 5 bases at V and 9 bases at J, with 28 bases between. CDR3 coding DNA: TGCAGTGCTTTCACCCAACTACTAGCAGTCAAAAGGGCCCAGTACTTC. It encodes CSAFTQLLAVKRAQYF.

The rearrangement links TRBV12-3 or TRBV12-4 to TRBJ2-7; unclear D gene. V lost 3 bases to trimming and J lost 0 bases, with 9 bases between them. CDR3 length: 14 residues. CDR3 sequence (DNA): TGTGCCAGCAGTTTCGACATGAGCTCCTACGAGCAGTACTTC. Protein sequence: CASSFDMSSYEQYF.

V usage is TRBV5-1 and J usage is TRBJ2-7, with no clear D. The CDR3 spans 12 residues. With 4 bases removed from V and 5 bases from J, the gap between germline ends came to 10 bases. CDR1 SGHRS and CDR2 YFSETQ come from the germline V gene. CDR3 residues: CASSLGNNEQYF. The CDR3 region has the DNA TGCGCCAGCAGCCTTGGGAATAACGAGCAGTACTTC.

The CDR3 loop is CASSLQGGPTDTQYF. CDR3 in DNA: TGTGCCAGCAGTCTCCAGGGGGGTCCGACAGATACGCAGTATTTT. The J gene is TRBJ2-3, the V gene TRBV14; possibly TRBD1 for D (7 bases). Germline V gives CDR1 SGHDN, CDR2 FVKESK. V shed 6 bases and J shed 3 bases, with 16 bases lying between them. The CDR3 sequence is 15 residues long.

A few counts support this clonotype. The CDR3 loop is CASRRDREVDTQYF. For the CDR3, the DNA is TGTGCCAGCAGGCGGGACAGGGAGGTAGATACGCAGTATTTT. V gene TRBV12-3 or TRBV12-4 combines with J gene TRBJ2-3, with 9 nucleotides matching TRBD1. This CDR3 contains 14 residues. Germline trimming cut 6 bases from V and 5 bases from J; bases unmatched to any gene: 6.

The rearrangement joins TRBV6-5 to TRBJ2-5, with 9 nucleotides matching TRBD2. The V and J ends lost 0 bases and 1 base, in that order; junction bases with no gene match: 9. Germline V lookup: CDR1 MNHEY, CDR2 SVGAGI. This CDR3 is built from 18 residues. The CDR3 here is CASSYSGRRGGPQETQYF. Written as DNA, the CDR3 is TGTGCCAGCAGTTACTCGGGGAGGCGGGGGGGGCCCCAAGAGACCCAGTACTTC.

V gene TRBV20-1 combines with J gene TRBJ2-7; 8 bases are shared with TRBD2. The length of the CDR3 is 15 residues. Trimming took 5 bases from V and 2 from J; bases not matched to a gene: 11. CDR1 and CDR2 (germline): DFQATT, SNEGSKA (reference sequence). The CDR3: CSAPVMPGLAYEQYF. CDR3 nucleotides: TGCAGTGCTCCCGTTATGCCGGGACTAGCCTACGAGCAGTACTTC.